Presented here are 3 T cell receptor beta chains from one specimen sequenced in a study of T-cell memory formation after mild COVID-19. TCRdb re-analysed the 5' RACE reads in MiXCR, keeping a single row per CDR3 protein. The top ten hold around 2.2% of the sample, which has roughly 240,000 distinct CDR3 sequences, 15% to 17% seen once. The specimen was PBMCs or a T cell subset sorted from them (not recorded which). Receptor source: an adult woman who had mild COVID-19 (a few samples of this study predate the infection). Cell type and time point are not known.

The CDR3 reads CASSTQRTSYNEQFF. The DNA for the CDR3 is TGTGCCAGCAGTACTCAGCGGACCTCCTACAATGAGCAGTTCTTC. The rearrangement links TRBV12-3 or TRBV12-4 to TRBJ2-1, with D possibly matching TRBD2 (5 bases). Trimming took 5 bases from V and 0 from J, leaving 11 bases between them. The CDR3 has 15 residues.

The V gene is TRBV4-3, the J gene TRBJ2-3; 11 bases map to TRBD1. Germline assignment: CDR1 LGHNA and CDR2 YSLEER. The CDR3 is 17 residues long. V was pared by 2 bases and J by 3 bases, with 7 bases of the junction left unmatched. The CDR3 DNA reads TGCGCCAGCAGCCAAATAGGGACAGGGGGTCGGACAGATACGCAGTATTTT. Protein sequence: CASSQIGTGGRTDTQYF.

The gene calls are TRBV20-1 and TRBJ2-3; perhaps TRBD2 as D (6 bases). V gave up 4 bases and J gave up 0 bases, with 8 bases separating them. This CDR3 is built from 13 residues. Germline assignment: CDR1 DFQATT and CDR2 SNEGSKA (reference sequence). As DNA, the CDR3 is TGCAGTGCTATGCGGGGTAGCACAGATACGCAGTATTTT. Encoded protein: CSAMRGSTDTQYF.